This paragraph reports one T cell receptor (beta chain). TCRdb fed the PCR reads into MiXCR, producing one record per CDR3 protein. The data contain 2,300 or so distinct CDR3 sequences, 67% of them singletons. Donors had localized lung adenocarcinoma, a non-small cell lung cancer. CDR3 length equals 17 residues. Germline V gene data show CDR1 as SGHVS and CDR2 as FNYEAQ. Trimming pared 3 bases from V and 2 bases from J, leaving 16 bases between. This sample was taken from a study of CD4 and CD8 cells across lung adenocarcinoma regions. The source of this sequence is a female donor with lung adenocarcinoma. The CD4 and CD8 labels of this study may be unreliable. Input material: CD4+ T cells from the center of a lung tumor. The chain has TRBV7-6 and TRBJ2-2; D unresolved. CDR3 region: CASSFLSGDLNTGELFF. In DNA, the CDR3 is TGTGCCAGCAGCTTCCTATCCGGAGACCTCAACACCGGGGAGCTGTTTTTT.